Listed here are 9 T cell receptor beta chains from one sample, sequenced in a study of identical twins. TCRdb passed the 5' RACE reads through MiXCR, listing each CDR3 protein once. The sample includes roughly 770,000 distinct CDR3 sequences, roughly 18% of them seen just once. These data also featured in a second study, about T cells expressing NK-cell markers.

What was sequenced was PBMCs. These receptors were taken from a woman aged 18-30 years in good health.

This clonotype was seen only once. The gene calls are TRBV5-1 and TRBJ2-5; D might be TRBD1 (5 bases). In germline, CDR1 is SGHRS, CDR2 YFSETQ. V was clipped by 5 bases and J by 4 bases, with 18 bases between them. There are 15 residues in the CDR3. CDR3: CASSVGQGGRETQYF. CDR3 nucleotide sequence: TGCGCCAGCAGTGTTGGCCAGGGTGGCCGAGAGACCCAGTACTTC.

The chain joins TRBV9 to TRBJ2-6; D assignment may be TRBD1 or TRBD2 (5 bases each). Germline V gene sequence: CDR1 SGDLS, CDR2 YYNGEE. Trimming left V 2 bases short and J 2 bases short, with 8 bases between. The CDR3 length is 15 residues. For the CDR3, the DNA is TGTGCCAGCAGCGTTCAGGGAGCTGGGGCCAACGTCCTGACTTTC. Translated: CASSVQGAGANVLTF. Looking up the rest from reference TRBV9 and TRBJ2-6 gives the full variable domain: DSGVTQTPKHLITATGQRVTLRCSPRSGDLSVYWYQQSLDQGLQFLIQYYNGEERAKGNILERFSAQQFPDLHSELNLSSLELGDSALYFCASSVQGAGANVLTFGAGSRLTVL.

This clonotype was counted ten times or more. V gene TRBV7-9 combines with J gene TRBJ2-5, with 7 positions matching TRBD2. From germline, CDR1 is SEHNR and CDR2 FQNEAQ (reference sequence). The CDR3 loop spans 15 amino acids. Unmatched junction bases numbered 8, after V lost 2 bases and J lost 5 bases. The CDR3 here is CASSLKAGAAETQYF. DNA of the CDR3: TGTGCCAGCAGCTTAAAGGCGGGAGCGGCGGAGACCCAGTACTTC.

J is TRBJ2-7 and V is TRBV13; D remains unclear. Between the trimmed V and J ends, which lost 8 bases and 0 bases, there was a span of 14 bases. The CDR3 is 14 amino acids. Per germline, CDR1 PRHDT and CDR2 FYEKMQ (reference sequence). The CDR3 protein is CASGRTYPSYEQYF. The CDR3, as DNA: TGTGCCAGCGGTCGAACGTACCCCTCCTACGAGCAGTACTTC.

The DNA of the CDR3 is TGTGCCAGCAGACTCCTAACAGGGTACGAGCAGTTCTTC. It specifies CASRLLTGYEQFF. The chain carries TRBV6-6 and TRBJ2-1; possible D gene TRBD1, 6 bases. The CDR3 consists of 13 residues. Trimming shortened V by 6 bases and J by 10 bases, and 16 bases separated the two germline ends. From germline, CDR1 is MNHNY and CDR2 SVGAGI (reference sequence).

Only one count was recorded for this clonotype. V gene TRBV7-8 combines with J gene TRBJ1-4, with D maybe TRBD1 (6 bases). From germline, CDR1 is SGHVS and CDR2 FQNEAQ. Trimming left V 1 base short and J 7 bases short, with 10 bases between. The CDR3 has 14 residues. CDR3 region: CASSLERGLEKLFF. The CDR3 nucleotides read TGTGCCAGCAGCTTAGAGCGGGGGCTTGAAAAACTGTTTTTT.

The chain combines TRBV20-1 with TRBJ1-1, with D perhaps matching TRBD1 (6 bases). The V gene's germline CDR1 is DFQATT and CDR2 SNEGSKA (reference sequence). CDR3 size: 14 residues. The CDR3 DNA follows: TGCAGGCCACCCTCTAACCAGGGGAGGACTGAAGCTTTCTTT. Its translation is CRPPSNQGRTEAFF.

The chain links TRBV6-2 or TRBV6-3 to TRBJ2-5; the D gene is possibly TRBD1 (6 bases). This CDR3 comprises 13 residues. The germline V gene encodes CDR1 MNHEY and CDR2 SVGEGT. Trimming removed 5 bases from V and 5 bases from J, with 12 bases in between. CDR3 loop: CASSHREFETQYF. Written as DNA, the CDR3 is TGTGCCAGCAGTCACAGGGAATTCGAGACCCAGTACTTC.

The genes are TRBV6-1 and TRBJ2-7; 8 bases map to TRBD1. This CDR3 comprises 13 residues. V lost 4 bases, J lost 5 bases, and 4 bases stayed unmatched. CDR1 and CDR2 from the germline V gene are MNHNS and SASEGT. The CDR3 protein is CASSGTGFDEQYF. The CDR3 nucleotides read TGTGCCAGCAGTGGGACAGGGTTCGACGAGCAGTACTTC.